The present TCR beta chain was sequenced within a study of technical replicates of blood from a handful of donors. Some clones are missing from TCRdb's copy, which holds only in-frame ones; the method was immunoSEQ multiplex PCR. This table holds approximately 85,000 clones, around 92% found once. The germline V and J ends were trimmed by 4 bases and 4 bases, with 8 bases remaining between them. CDR1 MGHRA and CDR2 YSYEKL come from the germline V gene. The CDR3 is 13 residues long. The J gene is TRBJ1-5, the V gene TRBV4-1; D call uncertain. Sequenced sample: T cells isolated from PBMCs. This sequence originates from a human donor in good health. The CDR3 DNA sequence: TGCGCCAGCAGCCCGGACTTAAATCAGCCCCAGCATTTT. The encoded protein is CASSPDLNQPQHF.